Listed below are T cell receptor beta chains from one sample, sequenced in a study of T cells in Graves' hyperthyroidism and ophthalmopathy. In TCRdb, the multiplex PCR reads were re-called with MiXCR into one record per CDR3 protein. The sample lists roughly 500,000 distinct CDR3 sequences; more than 45% were seen once. The material sequenced was peripheral blood or thyroid tissue (not recorded which). These receptors came from an adult woman with Graves' disease, either hyperthyroidism or ophthalmopathy (not recorded which). Both conserved end residues are part of each CDR3. The D gene is left open where the match is weak. Where a row states a size, it is once, few, many or the class of an expanded clone; other rows omit it.

j_gene	v_gene	d_gene	abundance	CDR3nt	CDR3aa
TRBJ1-1	TRBV19	NA	NA	TGTGCCAGTAGTGCTAGAGGCCAATTTTATGAAGCTTTCTTT	CASSARGQFYEAFF
TRBJ1-5	TRBV10-3	NA	NA	TGTGCCATCAAGGATGGAACCCCCAATCAGCCCCAGCATTTT	CAIKDGTPNQPQHF
TRBJ1-1	TRBV19	NA	NA	TGTGCCAGTAGTTGGCGACCGCGGCGGGAGACCAAAGCTTTCTTT	CASSWRPRRETKAFF
TRBJ1-4	TRBV5-1	NA	NA	TGCGCCAGCAGCCCGAGGGGTACCAATGAAAAACTGTTCTTT	CASSPRGTNEKLFF
TRBJ2-2	TRBV10-3	TRBD2	NA	TGTGCCATCAGACGAGCGGGAGGGCCGTGGGACACCGGGGAGCTGTTTTTT	CAIRRAGGPWDTGELFF
TRBJ1-2	TRBV29-1	NA	NA	TGCAGCGTCACTAACGGGGAATATGGCCACACCTTC	CSVTNGEYGHTF
TRBJ2-7	TRBV7-8	TRBD2	many	TGTGCCAGCAGCTCACCCGGGAGGAGTAGGGACGAGCAGTACTTC	CASSSPGRSRDEQYF
TRBJ1-5	TRBV19	NA	few	TGTGCCAGCAGTGACGGGGGAACGGGCAATCAGCCCCAGCATTTT	CASSDGGTGNQPQHF
TRBJ1-5	TRBV15	NA	medium-sized	TGTGCCACCAGCAGTGGGGGGCAGAGCAATCAGCCCCAGCATTTT	CATSSGGQSNQPQHF
TRBJ2-5	TRBV4-1	NA	many	TGCGCCAGCAGCCAAGATACGGCAGCTCAAGAGACCCAGTACTTC	CASSQDTAAQETQYF
TRBJ2-5	TRBV15	NA	NA	TGTGCCACCAGCAGCCCACTAGGAGTTCGGGAGACCCAGTACTTC	CATSSPLGVRETQYF
TRBJ1-1	TRBV14	TRBD1	many	TGTGCCAGCAGCCAACCGCCGGGACAGGGGGATGGCACTGAAGCTTTCTTT	CASSQPPGQGDGTEAFF
TRBJ1-5	TRBV10-2	NA	few	TGCGCCAGCAGTGGCGGCCCGGATCAGCCCCAGCATTTT	CASSGGPDQPQHF
TRBJ2-6	TRBV10-3	NA	NA	TGTGCCATCAGGAATGCAGGGGTAGATGGGGCCAACGTCCTGACTTTC	CAIRNAGVDGANVLTF
TRBJ2-7	TRBV27	NA	NA	TGTGCCAGCAGTTTAGTAGCGGAGTCTAGCTCCTACGAGCAGTACTTC	CASSLVAESSSYEQYF
TRBJ2-3	TRBV14	NA	NA	TGTGCCAGCAGCCAAGGGTTCGATACGCAGTATTTT	CASSQGFDTQYF
TRBJ1-2	TRBV19	TRBD1	few	TGTGCCAGTTTAGGGGACAGGGGCTATGGCTACACCTTC	CASLGDRGYGYTF
TRBJ2-5	TRBV7-9	TRBD2	NA	TGTGCCAGCAGCTTGACCGGGACTAGCGGGAACCAAGAGACCCAGTACTTC	CASSLTGTSGNQETQYF
TRBJ2-5	TRBV5-5	NA	NA	TGTGCCAGCAGCCCACCGGGGTCCGGGACCCAGTACTTC	CASSPPGSGTQYF
TRBJ1-2	TRBV10-3	NA	NA	TGTGCCATCAGGCTAAGCGGGGCTTGGTATGGCTACACCTTC	CAIRLSGAWYGYTF
TRBJ2-7	TRBV7-2	TRBD2	many	TGTGCCAGCAGCTGGGGACTAGCGTACGAGCAGTACTTC	CASSWGLAYEQYF
TRBJ2-5	TRBV29-1	NA	NA	TGCAGCGTGGAACCGGGAAGAAAAGAGACCCAGTACTTC	CSVEPGRKETQYF
TRBJ1-2	TRBV11-1	NA	many	TGTGCCAGCAGCCCTTGGGGAGGGGCCGACTACTATGGCTACACCTTC	CASSPWGGADYYGYTF
TRBJ2-7	TRBV29-1	NA	NA	TGCAGCGTTGTAGTAGGGGGATTTAACCTTAGGGAATTCACCTACGAGCAGTACTTC	CSVVVGGFNLREFTYEQYF
TRBJ1-6	TRBV11-2	TRBD1	NA	TGTGCCAGCAGCTTGGTCTGGAGTAGGGGGCTCGATCCACCCCTCCACTTT	CASSLVWSRGLDPPLHF
TRBJ2-7	TRBV6-2/TRBV6-3	TRBD2	many	TGTGCCAGCAGTTATCTTCGCGGCGGGAGGCAGTCAGGCGAGCAGTACTTC	CASSYLRGGRQSGEQYF
TRBJ1-4	TRBV28	NA	NA	TGTGCCAGCAGTTTCCCCGGTCGGGTTGAAAAACTGTTTTTT	CASSFPGRVEKLFF
TRBJ1-2	TRBV12-3/TRBV12-4	NA	many	TGTGCCAGCAGTTTACCGCGAACGGGACGCCCTGCGGCCTTC	CASSLPRTGRPAAF
TRBJ1-6	TRBV14	NA	NA	TGTGCCAGCAGCCAAGCAGGGGCTTCACCCCTCCACTTT	CASSQAGASPLHF
TRBJ2-2	TRBV2	TRBD2	NA	TGTGCCAGCAGAGGACTAGCGGGAGACGGGGAGCTGTTTTTT	CASRGLAGDGELFF
TRBJ2-2	TRBV20-1	NA	many	TGCAGTGCTAGTTCGGTAGCGGAGAACACCGGGGAGCTGTTTTTT	CSASSVAENTGELFF
TRBJ2-7	TRBV18	TRBD1	few	TGTGCCAGCTCACCCTCGACAGGGCCAACCTACGAGCAGTACTTC	CASSPSTGPTYEQYF
TRBJ2-5	TRBV20-1	TRBD1	NA	TGCAGTGCTAGTCCTTCATCGACAGGGTATAGCCAAGAGACCCAGTACTTC	CSASPSSTGYSQETQYF
TRBJ1-1	TRBV10-3	NA	NA	TGTGCCATCACCGCCCAGGGAGAAGCTTTCTTT	CAITAQGEAFF
TRBJ2-7	TRBV2	TRBD1	NA	TGTGCCAGCACCATCAGACAGGGGGTCAACGAGCAGTACTTC	CASTIRQGVNEQYF
TRBJ1-1	TRBV9	NA	many	TGTGCCAGCGGGGGAAGTTGGGGGACTGAAGCTTTCTTT	CASGGSWGTEAFF
TRBJ1-1	TRBV29-1	NA	few	TGCAGCGTTGATGGACGTTGGGGGCGGGGAGAAGCTTTCTTT	CSVDGRWGRGEAFF
TRBJ1-1	TRBV12-3/TRBV12-4	NA	many	TGTGCCAGCAGCGAAAGGGGCACTGAAGCTTTCTTT	CASSERGTEAFF
TRBJ2-7	TRBV9	TRBD2	few	TGTGCTAGCAGCGCCCGACTAGCGGCCTACGAGCAGTACTTC	CASSARLAAYEQYF
TRBJ2-5	TRBV15	NA	NA	TGTGCCACCAGCAGAGGGATGATGGAGACCCAGTACTTC	CATSRGMMETQYF
TRBJ2-5	TRBV2	NA	NA	TGTGCCAGCAGTGAATTGGGGGCCAAGCAAGAGACCCAGTACTTC	CASSELGAKQETQYF
TRBJ2-7	TRBV11-2	NA	many	TGTGCCAGCAGCTTGGGTTGGGCCCTCCCGGGCGAGCAGTACTTC	CASSLGWALPGEQYF
TRBJ1-4	TRBV7-2	NA	NA	TGTGCCAGCAGCGGGGCAACTAATGAAAAACTGTTTTTT	CASSGATNEKLFF
TRBJ2-7	TRBV10-3	TRBD2	NA	TGTGCCATCAGGGCAGATCCTGGGACTATGGTGTACTTC	CAIRADPGTMVYF
TRBJ1-4	TRBV7-3	NA	few	TGTGCCAGCAGCGCCCAAGCGGGAGGGTTATACAATGAAAAACTGTTTTTT	CASSAQAGGLYNEKLFF
TRBJ2-2	TRBV7-2	NA	many	TGTGCCAGCAGCTTAGATTTGGCCTCCGGGGAGCTGTTTTTT	CASSLDLASGELFF
TRBJ1-1	TRBV12-3/TRBV12-4	TRBD1	once	TGTGCCAGCAGCTTGGAGGCAGGGGGCCTTAACACTGAAGCTTTCTTT	CASSLEAGGLNTEAFF
TRBJ1-6	TRBV20-1	NA	many	TGCAGTGCTAGAAGTGACCGGGATAATTCACCCCTCCACTTT	CSARSDRDNSPLHF
TRBJ1-2	TRBV24-1	TRBD1	NA	TGTGCCACCAGTGCTAGGGCCGCCGGGACAGAGCGTAACTATGGCTACACCTTC	CATSARAAGTERNYGYTF
TRBJ2-5	TRBV11-2	NA	many	TGTGCCAGCAGCTTAACAGGTTCGGGAGAGACCCAGTACTTC	CASSLTGSGETQYF
TRBJ1-2	TRBV6-1	NA	NA	TGTGCCAGCACCTGGGCGGGCTACACCTTC	CASTWAGYTF
TRBJ2-2	TRBV10-3	NA	NA	TGTGCCACCCTCCCCCCGGATGGGCGAGACACCGGGGAGCTGTTTTTT	CATLPPDGRDTGELFF
TRBJ2-2	TRBV7-9	NA	NA	TGTGCCAGCGGACGGGGGCCTGGCGGGGAGCTGTTTTTT	CASGRGPGGELFF
TRBJ2-3	TRBV6-1	TRBD1	NA	TGTGCCAGCAGTGCCCGACAGGGGGTGGGGGATACGCAGTATTTT	CASSARQGVGDTQYF